Listed below are T cell receptor beta chains from one sample, sequenced in a study of T cell responses to AZD1222 COVID-19 vaccine. Assay: immunoSEQ multiplex PCR; the TCRdb copy retains only in-frame clones and omits some. The data contain around 150,000 clones, about 93% of them seen just once; the ten biggest clones take up around 5%. Sequencing was performed on peripheral blood, taken on day 0 of AZD1222 vaccination. These receptors were taken from an adult in good health. The CDR3 runs from the conserved cysteine through the conserved F or W. Each record gives: V gene, J gene, D gene, CDR3 DNA, CDR3 protein. The D gene is left open where the match is weak.

v_gene: TRBV5-5
j_gene: TRBJ2-5
d_gene: -
CDR3nt: TGTGCCAGCAGCCCCCGACAGGGAGGAGGGGAGACCCAGTACTTC
CDR3aa: CASSPRQGGGETQYF

v_gene: TRBV27
j_gene: TRBJ2-7
d_gene: -
CDR3nt: TGTGCCAGCAGTCCCCTCGGGGTAATTTACGAGCAGTACTTC
CDR3aa: CASSPLGVIYEQYF

v_gene: TRBV19
j_gene: TRBJ1-5
d_gene: -
CDR3nt: TGTGCCAGTAGTTGGGGGGGGGCTCAGCCCCAGCATTTT
CDR3aa: CASSWGGAQPQHF

v_gene: TRBV7-3
j_gene: TRBJ2-1
d_gene: -
CDR3nt: TGTGCCAGCAGCTCCTCGGGACAACCAAACAATGAGCAGTTCTTC
CDR3aa: CASSSSGQPNNEQFF

v_gene: TRBV27
j_gene: TRBJ2-2
d_gene: -
CDR3nt: TGTGCCAGCAGTTCCAAGGACCACACCGGGGAGCTGTTTTTT
CDR3aa: CASSSKDHTGELFF

v_gene: TRBV5-1
j_gene: TRBJ1-1
d_gene: TRBD1
CDR3nt: TGCGCCAGCAGCCGACAGGGTTGGGAGAACACTGAAGCTTTCTTT
CDR3aa: CASSRQGWENTEAFF

v_gene: TRBV27
j_gene: TRBJ2-1
d_gene: TRBD2
CDR3nt: TGTGCCAGCAGCCGTGTAGGGACTAGCGGGACCAGTGAGCAGTTCTTC
CDR3aa: CASSRVGTSGTSEQFF

v_gene: TRBV6-2/TRBV6-3
j_gene: TRBJ1-3
d_gene: TRBD1
CDR3nt: TGTGCCAGCAGCCGTCCCGGGACAGGTTCCTCTGGAAACACCATATATTTT
CDR3aa: CASSRPGTGSSGNTIYF

v_gene: TRBV5-1
j_gene: TRBJ2-1
d_gene: TRBD2
CDR3nt: TGCGCCAGCAGCCTAGCGGACCTTCCATTGGATGAGCAGTTCTTC
CDR3aa: CASSLADLPLDEQFF

v_gene: TRBV18
j_gene: TRBJ2-1
d_gene: TRBD1
CDR3nt: TGTGCCAGCTCACCACCGGGGGGACAGGGCAATGAGCAGTTCTTC
CDR3aa: CASSPPGGQGNEQFF

v_gene: TRBV24-1
j_gene: TRBJ1-4
d_gene: TRBD1
CDR3nt: TGTGCCACCAGTGATGGACAGGGGGCTGAAAAACTGTTTTTT
CDR3aa: CATSDGQGAEKLFF

v_gene: TRBV6-5
j_gene: TRBJ1-2
d_gene: TRBD1
CDR3nt: TGTGCCAGCAGTTACTCGAATAGGGGGCAAAATGGCTACACCTTC
CDR3aa: CASSYSNRGQNGYTF

v_gene: TRBV28
j_gene: TRBJ2-1
d_gene: -
CDR3nt: TGTGCCAGCAGTTTTAACGGATACAATGAGCAGTTCTTC
CDR3aa: CASSFNGYNEQFF

v_gene: TRBV9
j_gene: TRBJ2-2
d_gene: -
CDR3nt: TGTGCCAGCGGCGGCGTGAACACCGGGGAGCTGTTTTTT
CDR3aa: CASGGVNTGELFF